Sequencing of this T cell receptor beta chain was carried out in a study of CD8 T cells in ankylosing spondylitis. Study-level points and caveats: The authors reported significant enrichment of disease-linked clones in matched ankylosing spondylitis synovial fluid. Ankylosing spondylitis blood appeared to carry a characteristic TCR beta motif of eight or nine highly homologous variants.

TCRdb analysed the 5' RACE reads with MiXCR anew, one entry per CDR3 protein. The repertoire holds roughly 280,000 distinct CDR3 sequences, with 20% as singletons. Concerning this clonotype: Its target is unknown.

The TCR was taken from a male donor with ankylosing spondylitis or in good health (not recorded which). The sample consisted of blood, either unsorted or a sorted T cell fraction (not recorded which).

CDR3: CASSQGSGTDTQYF. The CDR3 nucleotides are TGTGCCAGCAGTCAAGGATCCGGCACAGATACGCAGTATTTT. V usage is TRBV12-3 or TRBV12-4 and J usage is TRBJ2-3; D gene unclear. The CDR3 runs 14 residues. The V end was cut by 5 bases, the J end by 1 base, with 10 bases between.